This TCR beta chain was recovered during a study of blood T cell repertoires in COVID-19. Turning to the study itself: Some COVID-19 samples were acute and others convalescent; all came from the United States, Italy and Spain. Nucleic acid was either cDNA or gDNA, and it came from T cells, B-cell-depleted T cells, or PBMCs.

In germline, CDR1 is SGHNT, CDR2 YYREEE (reference sequence). The ends lost 3 bases at V and 7 bases at J; junction bases unmatched: 5. The length of the CDR3 is 15 residues. Original data processing: Nucleated cell counts were estimated from reference gene primer amplification. Method: immunoSEQ multiplex PCR; TCRdb's copy keeps in-frame clones and lacks some. V and J calls and clone size are given by that table; D and trimming were obtained from the DNA. Counted here are over 200,000 clones, approximately 91% occurring once; the ten biggest clones make up about 6.3%. This sequence originates from a man aged 60-69 years who had recovered from COVID-19. This rearrangement joins TRBV5-4 to TRBJ1-4; 11 bases are a match to TRBD1. Specimen: peripheral blood. CDR3 DNA sequence: TGTGCCAGCAGCTCACCGGGACAGGGGGGTGAAAAACTGTTTTTT. Encoded protein: CASSSPGQGGEKLFF.